This T cell receptor (beta chain) came from a study of beta chain features in type 1 diabetes. Study in general: Patients were similar to healthy donors in age and gender (as well as in cell yields).

The authors reverse transcribed all of the isolated RNA, so sequencing captured expressed TCRB transcripts. Repertoires were generated with immunoSEQ multiplex PCR, while TCRdb's copy carries only in-frame clones and drops some. The table has fewer than 30,000 clones, 56% seen once. V lost 3 bases and J 4 bases, leaving 13 bases between the germline ends. Germline loops: CDR1 KGHSH, CDR2 LQKENI. The CDR3 length is 15 residues. Naive, central memory, regulatory and stem cell-like memory cells within the CD4+ compartment were sorted using CD45RO/CCR7/CD25/CD127/CD95/CD27. The table lists this clone with a few counts. The antigen is unknown. Study-level findings and limits: Possibly, sequencing cDNA over-represented cells that had high TCR expression levels. Type 1 diabetes patients showed a moderate but significant shortening of TCRB CDR3s in all four CD4+ subsets.

The sequence was obtained from a woman aged 18-29 years with type 1 diabetes. This chain connects TRBV18 to TRBJ1-5; the D gene is possibly TRBD1 (6 bases). The sequenced sample was Tregs from blood. For the CDR3, the DNA is TGTGCCAGCTCACCGGCGGACAGCAATAATCAGCCCCAGCATTTT. Its translation is CASSPADSNNQPQHF.